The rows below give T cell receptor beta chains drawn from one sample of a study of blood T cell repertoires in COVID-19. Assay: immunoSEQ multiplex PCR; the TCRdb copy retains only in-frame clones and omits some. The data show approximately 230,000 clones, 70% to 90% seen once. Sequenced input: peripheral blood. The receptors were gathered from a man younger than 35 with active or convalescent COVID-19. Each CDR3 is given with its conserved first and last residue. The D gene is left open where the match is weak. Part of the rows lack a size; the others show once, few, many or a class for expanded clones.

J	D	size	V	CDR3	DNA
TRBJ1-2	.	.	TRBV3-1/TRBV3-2	CASSQDRTVNYGYTF	TGTGCCAGCAGCCAAGATAGGACAGTAAACTATGGCTACACCTTC
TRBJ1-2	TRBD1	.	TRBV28	CASSRGQGANGYTF	TGTGCCAGCAGTCGGGGACAGGGGGCAAATGGCTACACCTTC
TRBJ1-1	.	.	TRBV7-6	CASSPGRLNTEAFF	TGTGCCAGCAGTCCAGGGCGCTTGAACACTGAAGCTTTCTTT
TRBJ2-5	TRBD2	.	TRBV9	CASSVASGRGETQYF	TGTGCCAGCAGCGTAGCGAGCGGGAGAGGGGAGACCCAGTACTTC
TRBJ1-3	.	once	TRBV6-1	CASSESTGNSGNTIYF	TGTGCCAGCAGTGAATCAACAGGGAACTCTGGAAACACCATATATTTT
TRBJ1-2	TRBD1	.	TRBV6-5	CASSYHLTGGGDGYTF	TGTGCCAGCAGTTACCACCTAACAGGGGGCGGTGATGGCTACACCTTC
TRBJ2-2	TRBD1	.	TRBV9	CASSGIVPGQAGTGELFF	TGTGCCAGCAGCGGGATTGTGCCGGGACAGGCTGGGACCGGGGAGCTGTTTTTT
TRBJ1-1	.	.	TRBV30	CAWSVRLKGITEAFF	TGTGCCTGGAGTGTACGATTAAAGGGGATCACTGAAGCTTTCTTT
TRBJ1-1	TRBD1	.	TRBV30	CSGQGVSEAFF	TGCTCGGGACAGGGAGTAAGTGAAGCTTTCTTT
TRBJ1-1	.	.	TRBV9	CASSVAVEGDTEAFF	TGTGCCAGCAGCGTAGCGGTAGAGGGGGACACTGAAGCTTTCTTT
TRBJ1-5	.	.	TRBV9	CASSVEVVLTIPGNQPQHF	TGTGCCAGCAGCGTCGAGGTGGTCCTAACCATACCTGGCAATCAGCCCCAGCATTTT
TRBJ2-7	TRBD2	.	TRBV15	CATSREAGGSYGYEQYF	TGTGCCACCAGCAGAGAAGCGGGGGGTTCGTATGGGTACGAGCAGTACTTC
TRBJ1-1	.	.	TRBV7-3	CASSFLTAPRTEAFF	TGTGCCAGCAGCTTCCTGACAGCGCCGAGGACTGAAGCTTTCTTT
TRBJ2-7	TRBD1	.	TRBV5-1	CASSARTGAFSYEQYF	TGCGCCAGCAGCGCACGGACAGGCGCCTTCTCCTACGAGCAGTACTTC
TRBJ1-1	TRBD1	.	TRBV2	CASSRTGLNTEAFF	TGTGCCAGCAGTCGGACAGGGCTGAACACTGAAGCTTTCTTT
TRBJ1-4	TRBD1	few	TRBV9	CASSVAPTGISEKLFF	TGTGCCAGCAGCGTAGCCCCGACAGGGATTAGTGAAAAACTGTTTTTT
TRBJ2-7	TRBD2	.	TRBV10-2	CASSESLAAYEQYF	TGCGCCAGCAGTGAGAGTCTAGCGGCGTACGAGCAGTACTTC